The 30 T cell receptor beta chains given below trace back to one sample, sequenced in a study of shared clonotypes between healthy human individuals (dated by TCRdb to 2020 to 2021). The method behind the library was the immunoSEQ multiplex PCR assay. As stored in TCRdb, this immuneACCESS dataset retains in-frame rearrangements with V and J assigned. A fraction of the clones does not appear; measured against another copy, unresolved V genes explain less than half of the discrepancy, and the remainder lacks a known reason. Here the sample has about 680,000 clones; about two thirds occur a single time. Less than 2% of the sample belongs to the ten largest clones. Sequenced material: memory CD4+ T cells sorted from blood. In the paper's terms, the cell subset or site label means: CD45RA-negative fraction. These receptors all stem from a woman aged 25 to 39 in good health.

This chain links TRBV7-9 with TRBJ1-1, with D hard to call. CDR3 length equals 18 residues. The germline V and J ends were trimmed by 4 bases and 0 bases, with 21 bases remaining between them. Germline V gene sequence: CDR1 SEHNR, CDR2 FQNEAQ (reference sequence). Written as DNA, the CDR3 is TGTGCCAGCAGCTCGGGGAGAGGGTCCCCGATGTTGAACACTGAAGCTTTCTTT. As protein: CASSSGRGSPMLNTEAFF.

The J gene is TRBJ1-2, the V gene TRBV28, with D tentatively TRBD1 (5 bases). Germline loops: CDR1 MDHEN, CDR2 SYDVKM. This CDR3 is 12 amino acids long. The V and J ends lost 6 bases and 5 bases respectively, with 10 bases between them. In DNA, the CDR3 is TGTGCCAGCAGAGGGGTGGAGTATGGCTACACCTTC. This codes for CASRGVEYGYTF.

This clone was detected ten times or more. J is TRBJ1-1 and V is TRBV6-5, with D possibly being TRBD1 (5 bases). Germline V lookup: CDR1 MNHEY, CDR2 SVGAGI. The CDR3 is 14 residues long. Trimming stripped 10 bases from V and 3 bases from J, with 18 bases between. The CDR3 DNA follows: TGTGCCACCTCCCGGGCAGGGAGACACACTGAAGCTTTCTTT. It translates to CATSRAGRHTEAFF.

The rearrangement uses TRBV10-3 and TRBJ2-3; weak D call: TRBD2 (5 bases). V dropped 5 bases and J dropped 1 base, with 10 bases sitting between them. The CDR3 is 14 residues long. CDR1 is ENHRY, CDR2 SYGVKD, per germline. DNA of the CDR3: TGTGCCATCAGTCGAGGTAGCGGCACAGATACGCAGTATTTT. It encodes CAISRGSGTDTQYF.

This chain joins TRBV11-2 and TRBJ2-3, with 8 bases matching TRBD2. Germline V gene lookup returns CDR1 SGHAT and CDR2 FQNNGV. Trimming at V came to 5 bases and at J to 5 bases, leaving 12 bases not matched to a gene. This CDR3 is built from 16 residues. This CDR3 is CASSRTSGPLGDTQYF. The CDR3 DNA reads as TGTGCCAGCAGCCGAACTAGCGGACCATTGGGAGATACGCAGTATTTT.

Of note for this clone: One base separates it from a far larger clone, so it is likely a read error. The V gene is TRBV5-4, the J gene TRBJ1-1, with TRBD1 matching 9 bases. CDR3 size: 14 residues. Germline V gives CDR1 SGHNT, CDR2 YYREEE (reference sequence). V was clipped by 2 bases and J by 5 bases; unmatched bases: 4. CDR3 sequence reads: CASSLGQGRTEAFF. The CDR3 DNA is TGTGCCAGCAGCTTAGGACAGGGGAGGACTGAAGCTTTCTTT.

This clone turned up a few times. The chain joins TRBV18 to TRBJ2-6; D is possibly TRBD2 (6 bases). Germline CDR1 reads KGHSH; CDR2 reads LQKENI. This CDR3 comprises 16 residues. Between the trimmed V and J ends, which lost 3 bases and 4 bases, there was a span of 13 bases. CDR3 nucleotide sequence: TGTGCCAGCTCACCGGGTGGAGGGGCCGGGGCCAACGTCCTGACTTTC. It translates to CASSPGGGAGANVLTF. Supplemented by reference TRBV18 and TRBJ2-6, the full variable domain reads NAGVMQNPRHLVRRRGQEARLRCSPMKGHSHVYWYRQLPEEGLKFMVYLQKENIIDESGMPKERFSAEFPKEGPSILRIQQVVRGDSAAYFCASSPGGGAGANVLTFGAGSRLTVL.

Here the CDR3 DNA reads TGCGCCAGCGCTTATGTCATGGGGAGACAAGAGACCCAGTACTTC. Translating it yields CASAYVMGRQETQYF. This rearrangement joins TRBV5-1 to TRBJ2-5; the D gene is possibly TRBD2 (5 bases). The germline V gene has CDR1 SGHRS and CDR2 YFSETQ. The V end lost 7 bases, the J end lost 2 bases, and 18 bases lay between the germline ends. This CDR3 is built from 15 residues. Using reference TRBV5-1 and TRBJ2-5 for the parts outside the CDR3, the full variable domain is KAGVTQTPRYLIKTRGQQVTLSCSPISGHRSVSWYQQTPGQGLQFLFEYFSETQRNKGNFPGRFSGRQFSNSRSEMNVSTLELGDSALYLCASAYVMGRQETQYFGPGTRLLVL.

The CDR3 region is CASSLGQGYGGETQYF. The DNA for the CDR3 is TGTGCCAGCAGCTTGGGACAGGGGTATGGCGGAGAGACCCAGTACTTC. The V call is TRBV5-6, the J call TRBJ2-5, with TRBD1 matching 8 bases. Germline V gene data show CDR1 as SGHDT and CDR2 as YYEEEE. This CDR3 has 16 residues. The V and J ends lost 0 bases and 4 bases, in that order; junction bases with no gene match: 8.

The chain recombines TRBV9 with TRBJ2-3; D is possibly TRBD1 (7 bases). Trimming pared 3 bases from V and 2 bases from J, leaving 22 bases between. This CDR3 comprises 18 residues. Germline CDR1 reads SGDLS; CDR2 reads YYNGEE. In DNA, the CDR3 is TGTGCCAGCAGCGCCAGACAGGGACTCCTCATGATCACAGATACGCAGTATTTT. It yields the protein CASSARQGLLMITDTQYF.

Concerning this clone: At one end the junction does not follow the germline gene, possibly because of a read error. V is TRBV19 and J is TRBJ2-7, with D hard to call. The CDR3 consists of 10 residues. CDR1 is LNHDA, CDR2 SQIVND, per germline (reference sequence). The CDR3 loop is CASSIRVVNF. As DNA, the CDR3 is TGTGCCAGTAGTATTAGGGTTGTGAACTTC.

The CDR3 here is CASSYSGQGANYGYTF. The CDR3 DNA reads TGTGCCAGCAGTTACTCAGGACAGGGAGCAAACTATGGCTACACCTTC. V and J are TRBV6-5 and TRBJ1-2; 8 bases match TRBD1. J lost 2 bases, V lost 0 bases, and 5 bases had no gene match. CDR3 length: 16 amino acids. The germline V gene has CDR1 MNHEY and CDR2 SVGAGI.

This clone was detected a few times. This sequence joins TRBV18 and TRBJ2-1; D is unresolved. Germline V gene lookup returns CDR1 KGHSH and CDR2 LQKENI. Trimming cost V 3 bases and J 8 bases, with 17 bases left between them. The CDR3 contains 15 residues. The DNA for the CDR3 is TGTGCCAGCTCACCCACGTTTAGTGCGTTCCATGAGCAGTTCTTC. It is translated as CASSPTFSAFHEQFF.

The CDR3 protein is CASSLTGVGIQYF. The CDR3 DNA sequence: TGTGCCAGTAGCCTGACAGGGGTCGGCATTCAGTACTTC. This chain links TRBV19 with TRBJ2-4, with 8 nucleotides matching TRBD1. V lost 6 bases and J lost 9; bases outside the gene matches: 7. The CDR3 has 13 amino acids. Germline V gives CDR1 LNHDA, CDR2 SQIVND (reference sequence).

CDR3 amino acids: CASSERPSGIADTQYF. CDR3 sequence (DNA): TGTGCCAGCAGTGAACGGCCTAGCGGGATAGCAGATACGCAGTATTTT. The chain combines TRBV6-1 with TRBJ2-3; 9 nucleotides align to TRBD2. V shed 2 bases, J shed 4 bases, and the junction held 7 bases outside the gene matches. CDR1 and CDR2 (germline): MNHNS, SASEGT. The CDR3 runs 16 residues.

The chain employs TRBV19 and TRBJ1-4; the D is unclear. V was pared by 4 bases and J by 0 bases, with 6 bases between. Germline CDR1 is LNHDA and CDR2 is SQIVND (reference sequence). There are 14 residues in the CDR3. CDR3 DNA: TGTGCCAGTAGTAAACAAGCAACTAATGAAAAACTGTTTTTT. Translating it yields CASSKQATNEKLFF.

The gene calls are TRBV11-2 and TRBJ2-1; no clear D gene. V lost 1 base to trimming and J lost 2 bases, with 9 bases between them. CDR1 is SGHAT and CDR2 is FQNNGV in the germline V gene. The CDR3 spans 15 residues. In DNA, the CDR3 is TGTGCCAGCAGCTTAGGCCCGGAGCCCTACAATGAGCAGTTCTTC. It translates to CASSLGPEPYNEQFF.

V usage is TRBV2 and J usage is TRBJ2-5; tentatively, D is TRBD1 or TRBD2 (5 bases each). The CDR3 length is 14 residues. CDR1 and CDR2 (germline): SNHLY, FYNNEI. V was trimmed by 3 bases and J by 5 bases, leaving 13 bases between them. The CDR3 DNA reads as TGTGCCAGCAGTGATAGTAGGGGAGTGGAGACCCAGTACTTC. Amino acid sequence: CASSDSRGVETQYF.

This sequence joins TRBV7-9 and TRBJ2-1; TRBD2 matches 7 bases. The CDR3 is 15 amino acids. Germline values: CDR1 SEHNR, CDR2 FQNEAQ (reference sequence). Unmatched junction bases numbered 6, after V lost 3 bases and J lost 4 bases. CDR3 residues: CASSFSASGYNEQFF. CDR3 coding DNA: TGTGCCAGCAGCTTCTCCGCTAGCGGTTACAATGAGCAGTTCTTC.

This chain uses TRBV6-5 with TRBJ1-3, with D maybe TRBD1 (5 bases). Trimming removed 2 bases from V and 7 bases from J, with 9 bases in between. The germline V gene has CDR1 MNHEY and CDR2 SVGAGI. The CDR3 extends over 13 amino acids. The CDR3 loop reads CASSYGGWNTIYF. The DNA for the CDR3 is TGTGCCAGCAGTTACGGGGGGTGGAACACCATATATTTT.

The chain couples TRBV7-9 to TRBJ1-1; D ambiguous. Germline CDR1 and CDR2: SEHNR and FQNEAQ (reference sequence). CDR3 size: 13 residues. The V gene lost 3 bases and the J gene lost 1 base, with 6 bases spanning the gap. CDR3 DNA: TGTGCCAGCAGCTTTGCAGAGAACACTGAAGCTTTCTTT. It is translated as CASSFAENTEAFF.

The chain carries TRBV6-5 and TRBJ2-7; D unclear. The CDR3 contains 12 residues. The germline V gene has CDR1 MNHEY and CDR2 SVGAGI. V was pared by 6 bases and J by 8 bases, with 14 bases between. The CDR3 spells CASRTPLRKQYF. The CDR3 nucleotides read TGTGCCAGCAGAACGCCCCTACGGAAGCAGTACTTC.

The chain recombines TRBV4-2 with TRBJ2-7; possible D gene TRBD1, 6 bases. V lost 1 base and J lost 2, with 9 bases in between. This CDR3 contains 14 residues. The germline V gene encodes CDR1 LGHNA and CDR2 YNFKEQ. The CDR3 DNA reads TGTGCCAGCAGCCAAGGCAGGGACACCTACGAGCAGTACTTC. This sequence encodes CASSQGRDTYEQYF.

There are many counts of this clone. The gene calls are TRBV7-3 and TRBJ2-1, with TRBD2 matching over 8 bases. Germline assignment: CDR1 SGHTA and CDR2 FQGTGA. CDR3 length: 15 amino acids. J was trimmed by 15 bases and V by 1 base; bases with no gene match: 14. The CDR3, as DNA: TGTGCCAGCAGCTTAATGGGGTTTGGTGCGGGAGGCGTGTTCTTC. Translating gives CASSLMGFGAGGVFF.

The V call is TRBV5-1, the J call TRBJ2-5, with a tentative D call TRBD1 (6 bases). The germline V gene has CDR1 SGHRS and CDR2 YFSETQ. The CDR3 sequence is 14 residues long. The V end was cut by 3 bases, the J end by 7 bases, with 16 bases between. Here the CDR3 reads CASSSGPGVGTQYF. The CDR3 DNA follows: TGCGCCAGCAGCTCGGGACCAGGGGTTGGGACCCAGTACTTC.

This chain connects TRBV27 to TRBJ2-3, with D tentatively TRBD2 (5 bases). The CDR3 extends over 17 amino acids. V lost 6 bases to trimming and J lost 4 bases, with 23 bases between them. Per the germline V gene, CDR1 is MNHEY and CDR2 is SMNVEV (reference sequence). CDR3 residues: CASRERLGGSTADTQYF. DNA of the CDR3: TGTGCCAGCAGGGAAAGGTTGGGTGGGAGTACGGCAGATACGCAGTATTTT.

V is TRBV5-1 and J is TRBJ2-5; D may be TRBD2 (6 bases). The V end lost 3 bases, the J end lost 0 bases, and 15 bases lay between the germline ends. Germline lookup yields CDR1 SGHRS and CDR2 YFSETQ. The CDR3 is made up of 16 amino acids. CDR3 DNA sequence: TGCGCCAGCAGCTCTGATGCAGGGAGGTACCAAGAGACCCAGTACTTC. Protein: CASSSDAGRYQETQYF.

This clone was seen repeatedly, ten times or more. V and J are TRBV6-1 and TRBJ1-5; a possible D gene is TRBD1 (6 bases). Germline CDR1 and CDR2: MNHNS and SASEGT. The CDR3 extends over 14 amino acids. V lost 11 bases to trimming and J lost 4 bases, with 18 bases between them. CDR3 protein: CAVEAGVGNQPQHF. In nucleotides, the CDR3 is TGTGCCGTTGAGGCAGGGGTTGGAAATCAGCCCCAGCATTTT.

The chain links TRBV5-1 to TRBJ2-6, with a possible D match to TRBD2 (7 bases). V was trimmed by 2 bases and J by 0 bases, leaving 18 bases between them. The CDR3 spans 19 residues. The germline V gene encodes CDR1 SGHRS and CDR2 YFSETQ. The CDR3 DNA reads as TGCGCCAGCAGCTTTGGATCCGGCGGGGGCCTCTCTGGGGCCAACGTCCTGACTTTC. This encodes CASSFGSGGGLSGANVLTF.

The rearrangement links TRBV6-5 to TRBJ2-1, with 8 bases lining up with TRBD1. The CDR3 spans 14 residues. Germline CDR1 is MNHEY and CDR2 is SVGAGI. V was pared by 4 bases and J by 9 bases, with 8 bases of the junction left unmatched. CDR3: CASSSRTGLGEQFF. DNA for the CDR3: TGTGCCAGCAGTTCGCGGACAGGGTTAGGTGAGCAGTTCTTC.